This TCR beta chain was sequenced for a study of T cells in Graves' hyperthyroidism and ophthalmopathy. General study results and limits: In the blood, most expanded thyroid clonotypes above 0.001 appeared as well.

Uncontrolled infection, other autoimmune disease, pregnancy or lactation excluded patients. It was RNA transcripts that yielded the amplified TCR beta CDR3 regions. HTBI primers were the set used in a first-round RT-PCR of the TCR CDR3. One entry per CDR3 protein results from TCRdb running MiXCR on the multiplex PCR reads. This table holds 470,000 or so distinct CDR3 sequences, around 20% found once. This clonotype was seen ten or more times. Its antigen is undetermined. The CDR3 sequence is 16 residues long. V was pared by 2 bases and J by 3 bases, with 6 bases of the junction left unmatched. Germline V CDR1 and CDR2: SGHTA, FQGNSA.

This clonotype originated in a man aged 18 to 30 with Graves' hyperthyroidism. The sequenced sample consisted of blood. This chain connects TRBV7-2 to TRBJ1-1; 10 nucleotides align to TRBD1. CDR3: CASSLTTGGAHTEAFF. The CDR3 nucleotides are TGTGCCAGCAGCTTAACGACAGGGGGCGCGCACACTGAAGCTTTCTTT.